These 12 T cell receptor beta chains came from one sample sequenced in a study of blood T cell repertoires in COVID-19. Sequencing used immunoSEQ multiplex PCR; TCRdb keeps in-frame clones, though not all of them. The sample contains over 150,000 clones, around 83% of which appear only once. Sequences were obtained from peripheral blood. The origin of the receptors is a woman in her sixties or seventies with acute or convalescent COVID-19.

This chain joins TRBV30 and TRBJ2-1, with 7 positions matching TRBD1. V lost 0 bases, J lost 5 bases, and 10 bases stayed unmatched. CDR3 length: 16 residues. Germline V gene data show CDR1 as GTSNPN and CDR2 as SVGIG (reference sequence). The CDR3 reads CAWSVIRNRGHNEQFF. DNA of the CDR3: TGTGCCTGGAGTGTAATACGCAACAGGGGCCACAATGAGCAGTTCTTC.

The genes are TRBV28 and TRBJ1-6; D uncertain. The CDR3 sequence is 12 residues long. Looked up from germline, CDR1 is MDHEN and CDR2 is SYDVKM. V lost 3 bases and J lost 7, with 4 bases in between. CDR3 residues: CASSLSNSPLHF. Here the CDR3 DNA reads TGTGCCAGCAGTTTGTCAAATTCACCCCTCCACTTT. The complete variable domain, with remaining parts taken from reference TRBV28 and TRBJ1-6, reads DVKVTQSSRYLVKRTGEKVFLECVQDMDHENMFWYRQDPGLGLRLIYFSYDVKMKEKGDIPEGYSVSREKKERFSLILESASTNQTSMYLCASSLSNSPLHFGNGTRLTVT.

The rearrangement uses TRBV18 and TRBJ1-3; TRBD1 matches 8 bases. The V gene's germline CDR1 is KGHSH and CDR2 LQKENI. There are 14 residues in the CDR3. V gave up 5 bases and J gave up 2 bases; unmatched junction bases: 2. The CDR3 DNA follows: TGTGCCAGCTCAAAGGACAGGGCTGGAAACACCATATATTTT. The encoded protein is CASSKDRAGNTIYF. Together with reference TRBV18 and TRBJ1-3, the CDR3 gives the full variable domain: NAGVMQNPRHLVRRRGQEARLRCSPMKGHSHVYWYRQLPEEGLKFMVYLQKENIIDESGMPKERFSAEFPKEGPSILRIQQVVRGDSAAYFCASSKDRAGNTIYFGEGSWLTVV.

The genes are TRBV3-1 (or the pseudogene TRBV3-2) and TRBJ1-1, with 8 positions matching TRBD1. This CDR3 is built from 15 residues. V lost 7 bases to trimming and J lost 1 base; unmatched junction nucleotides: 8. Germline V lookup: CDR1 LGHDT, CDR2 YNNKEL (reference sequence). CDR3 nucleotides: TGTGCCAGCACCGAAAGGACAGGGCCGAACACTGAAGCTTTCTTT. Translation gives CASTERTGPNTEAFF.

The chain recombines TRBV14 with TRBJ2-3; D may be TRBD2 (5 bases). This CDR3 is 15 amino acids long. From germline, CDR1 is SGHDN and CDR2 FVKESK. V was trimmed by 0 bases and J by 2 bases, leaving 9 bases between them. The CDR3 protein is CASSQDYGNTDTQYF. DNA of the CDR3: TGTGCCAGCAGCCAAGATTACGGGAACACAGATACGCAGTATTTT.

The chain links TRBV10-3 to TRBJ2-3; D is undetermined. The V end was cut by 6 bases, the J end by 0 bases, with 7 bases between. The CDR3 has 13 amino acids. Germline V CDR1 and CDR2: ENHRY, SYGVKD. CDR3 sequence reads: CAIRETSTDTQYF. The CDR3 nucleotides are TGTGCCATCAGGGAGACTAGCACAGATACGCAGTATTTT.

A note on this clone: Other DNA variants within this sample encode the same CDR3. The rearrangement links TRBV3-1 (or the pseudogene TRBV3-2) to TRBJ2-5, with D possibly matching TRBD1 (5 bases). The CDR3 has 14 amino acids. Looked up from germline, CDR1 is LGHDT and CDR2 is YNNKEL (reference sequence). Trimming removed 3 bases at V and 1 base at J, with 9 bases between. CDR3 in DNA: TGTGCCAGCAGCCAGAATCAGGGCCAAGAGACCCAGTACTTC. It yields the protein CASSQNQGQETQYF.

This rearrangement joins TRBV10-3 to TRBJ2-1; possible D gene TRBD2, 6 bases. The CDR3 is 16 residues long. With 4 bases removed from V and 6 bases from J, the gap between germline ends came to 19 bases. The germline V gene encodes CDR1 ENHRY and CDR2 SYGVKD. The CDR3, as DNA: TGTGCCATCAGTGTCTCCCGGGACTTGAACCCCAATGAGCAGTTCTTC. Protein sequence: CAISVSRDLNPNEQFF.

This clone was seen only once. The genes are TRBV9 and TRBJ1-1, with D possibly being TRBD1 (5 bases). CDR1 SGDLS and CDR2 YYNGEE come from the germline V gene. Trimming cost V 1 base and J 7 bases, with 17 bases left between them. This CDR3 is built from 15 residues. CDR3 loop: CASSVFGGTGNEAFF. The CDR3 coding sequence is TGTGCCAGCAGCGTATTCGGAGGGACCGGCAATGAAGCTTTCTTT.

V and J are TRBV12-5 and TRBJ2-2, with TRBD1 identical over 9 bases. From germline, CDR1 is LGHNT and CDR2 FRNRAP. V lost 2 bases and J lost 5; bases outside the gene matches: 9. This CDR3 contains 17 residues. The CDR3 loop is CASGLSAGTGRTGELFF. In DNA form, the CDR3 reads TGTGCTAGTGGTTTGTCGGCCGGGACAGGGAGAACCGGGGAGCTGTTTTTT. Complete variable domain (other parts from reference TRBV12-5 and TRBJ2-2): DARVTQTPRHKVTEMGQEVTMRCQPILGHNTVFWYRQTMMQGLELLAYFRNRAPLDDSGMPKDRFSAEMPDATLATLKIQPSEPRDSAVYFCASGLSAGTGRTGELFFGEGSRLTVL.

The J gene is TRBJ2-5, the V gene TRBV14; D gene unclear. CDR1 is SGHDN and CDR2 is FVKESK in the germline V gene. The V end lost 1 base, the J end lost 7 bases, and 4 bases lay between the germline ends. The CDR3 covers 11 residues. The CDR3 nucleotides read TGTGCCAGCAGCCAAGTCGGGACCCAGTACTTC. Protein product: CASSQVGTQYF.

The rearrangement joins TRBV5-4 to TRBJ2-3; 14 bases map to TRBD2. The junction had 7 bases not matched to a gene; V was cut back by 4 bases and J by 0 bases. The CDR3 runs to 18 residues. CDR1 SGHNT and CDR2 YYREEE come from the germline V gene (reference sequence). The CDR3 coding sequence is TGTGCCAGCAGCGAAGGGACTAGCGGGGGAGCTAGCACAGATACGCAGTATTTT. Its protein product is CASSEGTSGGASTDTQYF.